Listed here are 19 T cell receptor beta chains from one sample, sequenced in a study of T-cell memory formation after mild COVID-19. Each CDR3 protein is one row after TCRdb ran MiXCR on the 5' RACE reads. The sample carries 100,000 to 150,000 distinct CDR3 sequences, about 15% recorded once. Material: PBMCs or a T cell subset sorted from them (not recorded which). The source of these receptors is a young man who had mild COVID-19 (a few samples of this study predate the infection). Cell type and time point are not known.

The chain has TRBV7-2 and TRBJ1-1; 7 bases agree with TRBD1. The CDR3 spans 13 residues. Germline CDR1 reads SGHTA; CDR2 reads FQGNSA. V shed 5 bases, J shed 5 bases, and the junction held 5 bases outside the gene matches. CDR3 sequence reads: CASSLGQRTEAFF. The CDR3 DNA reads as TGTGCCAGCAGCCTGGGACAGAGGACTGAAGCTTTCTTT.

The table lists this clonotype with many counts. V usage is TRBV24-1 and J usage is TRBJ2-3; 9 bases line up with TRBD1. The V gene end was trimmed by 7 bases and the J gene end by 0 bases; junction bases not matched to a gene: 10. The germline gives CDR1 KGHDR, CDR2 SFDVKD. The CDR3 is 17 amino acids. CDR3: CATSMSGQGHSTDTQYF. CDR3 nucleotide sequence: TGTGCCACCAGCATGTCGGGACAGGGACACAGCACAGATACGCAGTATTTT.

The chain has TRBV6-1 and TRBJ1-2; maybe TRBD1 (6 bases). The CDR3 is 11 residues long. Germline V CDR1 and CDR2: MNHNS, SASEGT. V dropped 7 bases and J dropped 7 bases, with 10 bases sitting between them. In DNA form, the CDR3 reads TGTGCCAGCATCACAGGGATTGGCTACACCTTC. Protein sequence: CASITGIGYTF.

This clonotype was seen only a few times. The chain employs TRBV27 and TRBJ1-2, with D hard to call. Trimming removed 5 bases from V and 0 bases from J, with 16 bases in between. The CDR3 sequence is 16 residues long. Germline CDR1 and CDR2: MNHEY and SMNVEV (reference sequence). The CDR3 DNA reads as TGTGCCAGCAGTCAACGGGTCGGCAGAGCTAACTATGGCTACACCTTC. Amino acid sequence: CASSQRVGRANYGYTF.

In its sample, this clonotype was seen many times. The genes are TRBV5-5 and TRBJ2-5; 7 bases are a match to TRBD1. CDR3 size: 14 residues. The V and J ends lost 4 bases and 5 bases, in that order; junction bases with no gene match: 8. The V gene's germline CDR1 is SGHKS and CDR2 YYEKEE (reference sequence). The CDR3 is CASSLDRVYETQYF. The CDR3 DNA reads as TGTGCCAGCAGCCTCGACAGGGTATACGAGACCCAGTACTTC.

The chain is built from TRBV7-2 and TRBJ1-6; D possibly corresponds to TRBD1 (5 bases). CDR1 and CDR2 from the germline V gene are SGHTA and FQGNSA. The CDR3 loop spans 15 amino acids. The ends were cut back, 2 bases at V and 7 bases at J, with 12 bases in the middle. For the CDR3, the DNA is TGTGCCAGCAGCTTACATCGGGGACTCAATTCACCCCTCCACTTT. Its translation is CASSLHRGLNSPLHF.

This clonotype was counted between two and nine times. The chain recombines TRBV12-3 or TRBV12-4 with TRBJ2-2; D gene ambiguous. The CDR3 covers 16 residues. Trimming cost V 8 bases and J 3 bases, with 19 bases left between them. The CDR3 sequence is CASSSPPGLDTGELFF. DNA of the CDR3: TGTGCCAGCTCTTCCCCGCCCGGGCTGGACACCGGGGAGCTGTTTTTT.

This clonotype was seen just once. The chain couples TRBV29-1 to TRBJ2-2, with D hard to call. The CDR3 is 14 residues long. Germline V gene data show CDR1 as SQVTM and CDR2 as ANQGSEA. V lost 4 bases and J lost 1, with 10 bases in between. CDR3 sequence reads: CSVVPIKNTGELFF. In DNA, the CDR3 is TGCAGCGTTGTCCCCATAAAGAACACCGGGGAGCTGTTTTTT.

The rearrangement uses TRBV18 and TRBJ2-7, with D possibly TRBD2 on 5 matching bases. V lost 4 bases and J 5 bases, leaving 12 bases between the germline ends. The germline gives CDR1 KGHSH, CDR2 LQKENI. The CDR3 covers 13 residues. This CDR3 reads CASSRERGNEQYV. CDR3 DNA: TGTGCCAGCTCACGGGAGAGAGGGAACGAGCAGTACGTC.

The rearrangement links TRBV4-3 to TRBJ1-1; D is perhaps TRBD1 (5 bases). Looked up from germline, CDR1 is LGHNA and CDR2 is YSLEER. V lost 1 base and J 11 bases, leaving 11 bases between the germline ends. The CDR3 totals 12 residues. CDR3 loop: CASSQAGQRAFF. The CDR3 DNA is TGCGCCAGCAGCCAAGCGGGGCAGAGGGCTTTCTTT.

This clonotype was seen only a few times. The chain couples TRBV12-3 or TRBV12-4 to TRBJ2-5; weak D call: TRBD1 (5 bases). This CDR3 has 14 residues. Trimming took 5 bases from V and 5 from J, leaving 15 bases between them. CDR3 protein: CASSPQGSEETQYF. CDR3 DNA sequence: TGTGCCAGCAGTCCCCAGGGAAGTGAGGAGACCCAGTACTTC.

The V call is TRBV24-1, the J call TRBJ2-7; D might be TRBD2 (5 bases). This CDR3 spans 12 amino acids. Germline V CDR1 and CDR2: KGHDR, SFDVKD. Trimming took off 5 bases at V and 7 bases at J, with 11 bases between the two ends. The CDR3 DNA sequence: TGTGCCACCAGTGGGACTGCAGAGGAGCAGTACTTC. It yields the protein CATSGTAEEQYF.

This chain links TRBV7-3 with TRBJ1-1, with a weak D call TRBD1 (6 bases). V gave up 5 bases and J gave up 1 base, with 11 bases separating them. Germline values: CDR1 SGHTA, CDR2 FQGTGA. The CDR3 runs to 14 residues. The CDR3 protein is CASSEQGENTEAFF. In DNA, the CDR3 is TGTGCCAGCAGCGAACAGGGAGAGAACACTGAAGCTTTCTTT.

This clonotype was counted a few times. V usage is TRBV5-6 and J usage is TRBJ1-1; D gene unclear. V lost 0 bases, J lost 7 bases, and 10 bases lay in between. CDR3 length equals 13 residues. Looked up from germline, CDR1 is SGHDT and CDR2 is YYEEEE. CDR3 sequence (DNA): TGTGCCAGCAGCTTGGATCAGATGGGTGAAGCTTTCTTT. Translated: CASSLDQMGEAFF.

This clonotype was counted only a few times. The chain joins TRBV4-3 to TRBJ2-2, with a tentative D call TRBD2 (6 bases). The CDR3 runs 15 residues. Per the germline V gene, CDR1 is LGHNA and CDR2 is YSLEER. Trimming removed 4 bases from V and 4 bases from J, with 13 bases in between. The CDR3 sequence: CASSPQRGSTGELFF. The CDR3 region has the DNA TGCGCCAGCAGCCCACAACGGGGGTCCACCGGGGAGCTGTTTTTT.

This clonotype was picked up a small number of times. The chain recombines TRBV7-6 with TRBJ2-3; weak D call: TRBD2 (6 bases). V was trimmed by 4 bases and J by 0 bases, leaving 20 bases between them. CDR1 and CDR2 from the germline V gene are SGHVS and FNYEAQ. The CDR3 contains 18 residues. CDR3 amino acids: CASSSRLRDSISTDTQYF. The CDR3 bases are TGTGCCAGCAGCTCACGCCTGCGGGATTCGATTAGCACAGATACGCAGTATTTT.

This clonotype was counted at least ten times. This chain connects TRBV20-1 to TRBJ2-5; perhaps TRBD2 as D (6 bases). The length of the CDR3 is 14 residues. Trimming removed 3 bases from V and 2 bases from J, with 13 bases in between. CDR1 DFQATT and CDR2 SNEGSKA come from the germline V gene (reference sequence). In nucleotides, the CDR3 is TGCAGTGCTAGGGGGGGTGCCTTACAAGAGACCCAGTACTTC. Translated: CSARGGALQETQYF.

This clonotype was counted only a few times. CDR3 residues: CASGTDQPQHF. CDR3 coding DNA: TGTGCCAGCGGGACGGATCAGCCCCAGCATTTT. The chain uses TRBV28 and TRBJ1-5; tentatively, D is TRBD1 (5 bases). Germline V lookup: CDR1 MDHEN, CDR2 SYDVKM. The CDR3 spans 11 residues. V lost 8 bases and J 5 bases, leaving 7 bases between the germline ends.

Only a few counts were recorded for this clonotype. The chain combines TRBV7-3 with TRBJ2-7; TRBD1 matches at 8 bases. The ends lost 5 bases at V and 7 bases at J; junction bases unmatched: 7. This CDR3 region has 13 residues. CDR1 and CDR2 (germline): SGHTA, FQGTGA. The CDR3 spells CASSPGQGLEQYV. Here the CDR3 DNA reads TGTGCCAGCAGCCCAGGACAGGGATTGGAGCAGTACGTC.